A selection of T cell receptor beta chains follows, all from one sample in a study of shared clonotypes between healthy human individuals. The protocol was immunoSEQ multiplex PCR, while the TCRdb copy is restricted to in-frame clones and leaves out a portion. This sample yields 2 million to 2.5 million clones, of which less than 95% are seen a single time; approximately 0.41% belongs to the top ten. What was sequenced was naive CD4+ T cells from PBMCs. These receptors were collected from a man aged 18 to 29 in good health. Some clones in this sample may be carry-over from other donors' samples. CDR3s include the opening cysteine and the closing phenylalanine or tryptophan. A D gene is named only where the DNA matches it firmly. Expanded clones are given a class, and other clones once, few, many or no size at all.

abundance: NA
d_gene: NA
v_gene: TRBV28
j_gene: TRBJ1-5
CDR3aa: CASSPPAGFEEPQHF
CDR3nt: TGTGCCAGCAGCCCCCCCGCGGGGTTTGAAGAGCCCCAGCATTTT

abundance: once
d_gene: TRBD2
v_gene: TRBV5-4
j_gene: TRBJ2-1
CDR3aa: CASSPGGLANAYNEQFF
CDR3nt: TGTGCCAGCAGCCCGGGGGGACTAGCGAACGCCTACAATGAGCAGTTCTTC

abundance: NA
d_gene: NA
v_gene: TRBV7-6
j_gene: TRBJ2-3
CDR3aa: CASSLAGGSTDTQYF
CDR3nt: TGTGCCAGCAGCTTAGCGGGCGGGAGCACAGATACGCAGTATTTT

abundance: once
d_gene: TRBD2
v_gene: TRBV5-1
j_gene: TRBJ2-1
CDR3aa: CASAPKREGDEQFF
CDR3nt: TGCGCCAGCGCCCCCAAGCGGGAGGGCGATGAGCAGTTCTTC

abundance: NA
d_gene: TRBD2
v_gene: TRBV28
j_gene: TRBJ2-1
CDR3aa: CASSGTSVQRKFF
CDR3nt: TGTGCCAGCAGCGGGACTAGTGTACAAAGGAAGTTCTTC

abundance: NA
d_gene: NA
v_gene: TRBV7-2
j_gene: TRBJ1-2
CDR3aa: CASSRNWGVYGYTF
CDR3nt: TGTGCCAGCAGCCGGAACTGGGGTGTCTATGGCTACACCTTC

abundance: NA
d_gene: TRBD1
v_gene: TRBV19
j_gene: TRBJ2-7
CDR3aa: CASRGGQDYEQYF
CDR3nt: TGTGCCAGTAGAGGAGGACAGGACTACGAGCAGTACTTC

abundance: NA
d_gene: TRBD2
v_gene: TRBV6-5
j_gene: TRBJ2-1
CDR3aa: CASSPRSGRAYEQFF
CDR3nt: TGTGCCAGCAGTCCACGGAGCGGGAGGGCCTATGAGCAGTTCTTC

abundance: NA
d_gene: TRBD1
v_gene: TRBV2
j_gene: TRBJ1-1
CDR3aa: CASSAPDRNYMNTEAFF
CDR3nt: TGTGCCAGCAGTGCCCCGGACAGGAACTACATGAACACTGAAGCTTTCTTT

abundance: NA
d_gene: NA
v_gene: TRBV7-8
j_gene: TRBJ1-1
CDR3aa: CASSLGGADTEAFF
CDR3nt: TGTGCCAGCAGCTTAGGAGGGGCGGACACTGAAGCTTTCTTT

abundance: NA
d_gene: TRBD2
v_gene: TRBV27
j_gene: TRBJ2-1
CDR3aa: CASSTPGLGFNEQFF
CDR3nt: TGTGCCAGCAGCACTCCGGGACTAGGTTTCAATGAGCAGTTCTTC

abundance: NA
d_gene: TRBD1
v_gene: TRBV27
j_gene: TRBJ2-7
CDR3aa: CASSDLDRVSYEQYF
CDR3nt: TGTGCCAGCAGCGACCTCGACAGGGTTTCCTACGAGCAGTACTTC

abundance: NA
d_gene: NA
v_gene: TRBV10-2
j_gene: TRBJ2-7
CDR3aa: CASSEMTSYEQYF
CDR3nt: TGCGCCAGCAGTGAAATGACCTCCTACGAGCAGTACTTC

abundance: once
d_gene: NA
v_gene: TRBV28
j_gene: TRBJ1-3
CDR3aa: CASLVPGGNTIYF
CDR3nt: TGTGCCAGCCTTGTGCCGGGAGGAAACACCATATATTTT

abundance: NA
d_gene: TRBD1
v_gene: TRBV5-1
j_gene: TRBJ2-7
CDR3aa: CASSTRTGEYEQYF
CDR3nt: TGCGCCAGCAGCACGCGGACAGGGGAATACGAGCAGTACTTC

abundance: NA
d_gene: NA
v_gene: TRBV9
j_gene: TRBJ1-1
CDR3aa: CASSVDQVGRAFF
CDR3nt: TGTGCCAGCAGCGTAGATCAGGTCGGTCGGGCTTTCTTT

abundance: NA
d_gene: TRBD1
v_gene: TRBV29-1
j_gene: TRBJ2-2
CDR3aa: CTVGQVYTGELFF
CDR3nt: TGCACCGTCGGACAGGTATACACCGGGGAGCTGTTTTTT

abundance: NA
d_gene: NA
v_gene: TRBV6-5
j_gene: TRBJ2-7
CDR3aa: CASSEAPPFEQYF
CDR3nt: TGTGCCAGCAGTGAAGCCCCCCCATTCGAGCAGTACTTC

abundance: once
d_gene: TRBD1
v_gene: TRBV7-2
j_gene: TRBJ2-7
CDR3aa: CASSLSGQGYEQYF
CDR3nt: TGTGCCAGCAGCTTATCGGGACAGGGGTACGAGCAGTACTTC

abundance: NA
d_gene: NA
v_gene: TRBV5-1
j_gene: TRBJ2-3
CDR3aa: CASSLALGAGQLDTQYF
CDR3nt: TGCGCCAGCAGCTTGGCTCTTGGGGCAGGGCAACTGGATACGCAGTATTTT

abundance: NA
d_gene: NA
v_gene: TRBV27
j_gene: TRBJ1-5
CDR3aa: CASGEGGQHF
CDR3nt: TGTGCCAGCGGGGAGGGGGGCCAGCATTTT

abundance: NA
d_gene: TRBD1
v_gene: TRBV5-5
j_gene: TRBJ1-1
CDR3aa: CASSLGTDLEAFF
CDR3nt: TGTGCCAGCAGCCTAGGGACAGACCTTGAAGCTTTCTTT

abundance: NA
d_gene: NA
v_gene: TRBV14
j_gene: TRBJ1-1
CDR3aa: CASSQGEVYTEAFF
CDR3nt: TGTGCCAGCAGCCAAGGAGAGGTGTACACTGAAGCTTTCTTT

abundance: NA
d_gene: NA
v_gene: TRBV2
j_gene: TRBJ1-2
CDR3aa: CASTEGGAGGYTF
CDR3nt: TGTGCCAGCACAGAGGGGGGGGCTGGCGGCTACACCTTC